Listed below are T cell receptor beta chains from one sample, sequenced in a study of T cells expressing NK-cell markers. With the 5' RACE reads reprocessed, TCRdb shows one record per CDR3 protein and no DNA. In total, the table holds about 150,000 distinct CDR3 sequences. Sequencing was done on a sample of blood T cells: a sorted CD56 or NKG2C T cell subset, CD4+ or CD8+ T cells, or bulk PBMC T cells (not recorded which). These receptors were taken from a man aged 18 to 29 in good health. CDR3s include the opening cysteine and the closing phenylalanine or tryptophan.

cdr3_aa	v_call	j_call
CAISERDGFHEQFF	TRBV10-3	TRBJ2-1
CSVGDPSNQPQHF	TRBV20-1	TRBJ1-5
CASSLTGGLDGYTF	TRBV7-2	TRBJ1-2
CASSLGPATNEQYF	TRBV27	TRBJ2-7
CASSTELRTGNTGELFF	TRBV19	TRBJ2-2
CSVLLSYNEQFF	TRBV29-1	TRBJ2-1
CASSFGTYSNQPQHF	TRBV6-5	TRBJ1-5
CASSQGSGAYNEQFF	TRBV4-3	TRBJ2-1
CASSSRSVGTGELFF	TRBV12-3/TRBV12-4	TRBJ2-2
CSAWGMGATNEKLFF	TRBV29-1	TRBJ1-4
CASSEGTGIYNEQFF	TRBV13	TRBJ2-1
CASSLGVGRSTDTQYF	TRBV12-3/TRBV12-4	TRBJ2-3
CASSPTGPTEQYF	TRBV14	TRBJ2-7
CARSLVTGGPPNNEQFF	TRBV5-3	TRBJ2-1
CASYGGGATEAFF	TRBV3-1	TRBJ1-1
CASSPFRGSGNTIYF	TRBV28	TRBJ1-3
CASSYQSNTGELFF	TRBV6-2/TRBV6-3	TRBJ2-2
CASSQEPGEWTKNIQYF	TRBV4-2	TRBJ2-4
CASSQDSRGGSYNEQFF	TRBV4-3	TRBJ2-1
CAWSINFRAYEQYF	TRBV30	TRBJ2-7
CASSPPRDRGYNEQFF	TRBV27	TRBJ2-1
CASSTPILMNTGELFF	TRBV6-5	TRBJ2-2
CASSHTRGETDTQYF	TRBV25-1	TRBJ2-3
CATSDSSAPGSEAFF	TRBV24-1	TRBJ1-1
CASSQESLRGTNEKLFF	TRBV4-1	TRBJ1-4
CASSYARDLNEQFF	TRBV7-7	TRBJ2-1
CASSPTMLGNYGYTF	TRBV5-6	TRBJ1-2
CASSLVGVGTDTQYF	TRBV5-4	TRBJ2-3
CSARAGTSGTNEQFF	TRBV20-1	TRBJ2-1
CAISESVAGRAADTQYF	TRBV10-3	TRBJ2-3
CASRQGVGNQPQHF	TRBV12-3/TRBV12-4	TRBJ1-5
CASSLVQGPTTDTQYF	TRBV11-2	TRBJ2-3
CATSPEIGNTEAFF	TRBV7-7	TRBJ1-1
CASSLMAGGSDEQFF	TRBV7-6	TRBJ2-1
CASSPDGLAGASGEQYF	TRBV7-3	TRBJ2-7
CASRGDPEEKLFF	TRBV12-3/TRBV12-4	TRBJ1-4
CASSLGPDPQETQYF	TRBV5-6	TRBJ2-5
CASSQGPNEQFF	TRBV4-3	TRBJ2-1
CASSILGLAENRELFF	TRBV6-5	TRBJ2-2
CASSWTSGRVPTETQYF	TRBV12-3/TRBV12-4	TRBJ2-5
CASSLSGQGVQPQHF	TRBV12-3/TRBV12-4	TRBJ1-5
CASSIGTSGSPYEQYF	TRBV9	TRBJ2-7
CSAGDSGRRLNEQFF	TRBV20-1	TRBJ2-1
CSADPGTREETQYF	TRBV20-1	TRBJ2-5
CSVLAGEGPDTQYF	TRBV29-1	TRBJ2-3
CASSLFGRGNDEQFF	TRBV27	TRBJ2-1
CASSEASAVELFF	TRBV2	TRBJ2-2
CASHSGRTDTQYF	TRBV12-3/TRBV12-4	TRBJ2-3
CASTEAGTDTQYF	TRBV14	TRBJ2-3
CSVEAQAPNYGYTF	TRBV29-1	TRBJ1-2
CSQPGTGDNEQFF	TRBV29-1	TRBJ2-1
CASSTHLTGGKETQYF	TRBV19	TRBJ2-5
CASSSTLGASSGNTIYF	TRBV7-9	TRBJ1-3